These T cell receptor beta chains were read from a single sample in a study of cytomegalovirus exposure and HLA in healthy donors. Libraries were prepared by immunoSEQ multiplex PCR; TCRdb keeps only in-frame clonotypes and omits some of them. The sample lists 170,000 or so clones, approximately 81% occurring once. The material sequenced was PBMCs. The receptors here all came from a boy aged 2 to 10 in good health and CMV-seronegative. Each CDR3 is given with its conserved first and last residue. The D gene is left open where the match is weak. Some rows mark clone size as missing; the rest say once, few, many or name a class of expanded clone.

>TRBV6-5|TRBJ2-7|TRBD1|.
TGTGCCAGCAGCTTACAGGGGTCTACCCCCTACGAGCAGTACTTC
CASSLQGSTPYEQYF
>TRBV19|TRBJ2-1|TRBD2|.
TGTGCCAGTAGTATTGGACGGGAGGCTTACAATGAGCAGTTCTTC
CASSIGREAYNEQFF
>TRBV9|TRBJ1-1|.|.
TGTGCCAGCAGCGTAGGAGGCCAGGGCTGGACTGAAGCTTTCTTT
CASSVGGQGWTEAFF
>TRBV25-1|TRBJ2-2|.|.
TGTGCCAGCAGTGAATTCTCCCCTGACACCGGGGAGCTGTTTTTT
CASSEFSPDTGELFF
>TRBV6-1|TRBJ1-1|.|.
TGTGCCAGCATAGCTGCGGGGAACACTGAAGCTTTCTTT
CASIAAGNTEAFF
>TRBV6-1|TRBJ2-1|TRBD2|.
TGTGCCAGCCTAGCGGGAGGGCCGTACAATGAGCAGTTCTTC
CASLAGGPYNEQFF
>TRBV19|TRBJ2-7|TRBD1|.
TGTGCCAGTAGTATAGCTATAACAGGGGGCCGCGAGCAGTACTTC
CASSIAITGGREQYF
>TRBV10-3|TRBJ2-3|.|.
TGTGCCATCAGGCTTAGCGGCCCCGGGGGAGATACGCAGTATTTT
CAIRLSGPGGDTQYF
>TRBV7-3|TRBJ2-1|TRBD2|.
TGTGCCAGCAGCTTAAGGCTAGCGGGAGGGGGTGAGCAGTTCTTC
CASSLRLAGGGEQFF
>TRBV11-2|TRBJ2-1|.|.
TGTGCCAGCGACAGCGACAGAGCTTACAATGAGCAGTTCTTC
CASDSDRAYNEQFF
>TRBV7-3|TRBJ2-4|TRBD2|.
TGTGCCAGCAGCCCGCGACTAGCGGGAATAGACATTCAGTACTTC
CASSPRLAGIDIQYF
>TRBV19|TRBJ2-7|.|.
TGTGCCAGCGAAGGGAGGAACGAGCAGTACTTC
CASEGRNEQYF
>TRBV19|TRBJ1-1|TRBD1|.
TGTGCCAGTAGTATCGCGCAGGGGGACACTGAAGCTTTCTTT
CASSIAQGDTEAFF
>TRBV18|TRBJ2-2|.|.
TGTGCCAGCTCCCCTGAGACCGGGGAGCTGTTTTTT
CASSPETGELFF
>TRBV28|TRBJ2-5|TRBD1|.
TGTGCCAGCAGTTTTCTTGGGACAGGACAAGAGACCCAGTACTTC
CASSFLGTGQETQYF
>TRBV28|TRBJ2-1|.|.
TGTGCCAGCAGTTTATCCTTTCCGGGAATAAGCTCCTACAATGAGCAGTTCTTC
CASSLSFPGISSYNEQFF
>TRBV5-1|TRBJ2-1|TRBD2|once
TGCGCCAGCAGCTTGGGGTTAACAGCGGGATATGATGAGCAGTTCTTC
CASSLGLTAGYDEQFF
>TRBV30|TRBJ1-5|.|.
TGTGCCTGGAGTGTAATAGAGGAGGGTCAGCCCCAGCATTTT
CAWSVIEEGQPQHF